Below, one T cell receptor (beta chain) is given with its context. Its antigen is currently not known. No much larger clonotype is one base removed from it; base qualities were not supplied. V was cut back by 5 bases and J by 3 bases, leaving a gap of 23 bases between them. The CDR3 runs 17 residues from the cysteine to the phenylalanine. The CDR3 DNA has 51 bases and is translated from base 1. The germline V gene sets CDR1 to MNHEY and CDR2 to SVGEGT. This entry is derived from a study of T cells in Graves' hyperthyroidism and ophthalmopathy (dated by TCRdb to about 2019). Broadly, across the study: Peripheral blood was sampled at the time of initial diagnosis, prior to any treatment. Prospective prediction of ophthalmopathy was tested in an independent validation cohort of fewer than 20 hyperthyroidism patients and some 17 patients who later progressed to ophthalmopathy. Following sampling, methimazole starting at 30 mg daily was given to hyperthyroidism patients, and high-dose intravenous methylprednisolone was given to ophthalmopathy patients. The paper describes TCR Vbeta CDR3 sequencing of 135 peripheral blood samples, made up of fewer than 50 ophthalmopathy patients, some 76 hyperthyroidism patients and about 17 progressor patients. In roughly six Graves' hyperthyroidism patients, the study also compared T-cell repertoires from thyroid tissue with T-cell repertoires from blood. To identify TCR V-J signatures that set the groups apart, the researchers used a discovery cohort of about a hundred patients, made up of 40 to 45 with Graves' ophthalmopathy and around 58 with stable Graves' hyperthyroidism. The 90 or so discovery patients were randomly split 7:3 into training and test sets. Overall study results and their limits: A 13 V-J signature model separated ophthalmopathy from stable hyperthyroidism, with around 88% sensitivity and 81% to 82% specificity in cross-validation and 80%/75% in testing. In validation, the model predicted progression to ophthalmopathy a median of roughly 6.2 months before onset, with roughly 68% sensitivity and about 72% specificity. No statistical method was used to set the sample size in advance, and investigators knew the group allocation. Most expanded thyroid clonotypes (frequency above 0.001) were also detected in blood, a finding suggesting that blood repertoires may reflect thyroid immune responses.

Amplification of TCR beta CDR3 regions was carried out from RNA transcripts. The TCR CDR3 was subjected to a first round of RT-PCR using the HTBI primer set and the Qiagen OneStep RT-PCR kit. The libraries were constructed in a second round of multiplex PCR and then size-selected and purified. Libraries were sequenced paired-end with 100 bp reads on an Illumina HiSeq2000. Per the authors' processing: Raw data were processed with SOAPnuke, discarding reads with adapters, uncalled bases, mean Phred below 15, or no exact constant-primer or identifier match. COPE v1.2.5 was used to merge high-quality paired reads, and clonotypes were defined as unique nucleotide sequences. MiTCR v1.1 was used to align the clonotypes against IMGT TRBV, TRBD and TRBJ reference segments. Only V-J combinations with frequency above 0.0001, covering approximately 99% of repertoires, were analysed. A TCS score was defined as the ratio of F50 (clonal expansion) to E x V (chaos), with BLOSUM62-based TCRdist applied between CDR3 peptides within each V-J. Welch's t-statistics and random forest reduced 500 to 550 V-J features to 10 to 15, which were used in a naive Bayes classifier (R e1071). Using fastp at Q25 and MiXCR, TCRdb reprocessed the public reads and kept productive beta chains. All rows with the same CDR3 protein become a single entry with the most common DNA and genes. TCRdb's processing, not the authors', yielded these V and J calls. This sample holds hundreds of thousands of distinct CDR3 sequences; less than 25% were observed only once. The ten largest clones take up roughly 49% of the sample.

Ophthalmopathy patients had moderately to severely active disease, with a Clinical Activity Score of 3 or more, a NOSPECS grade of 4 or more, and a disease duration of less than 3 months. The study excluded patients with uncontrolled infections, other autoimmune diseases, pregnancy or lactation. Diagnoses were based on clinical symptoms, serum thyroxine and TRAb, thyroid ultrasound and orbital computed tomography. PBMCs were isolated from about 10 ml of fresh peripheral blood by Ficoll-Paque density gradient centrifugation. Total RNA was extracted using Trizol reagent, and RNA quality was assessed on an Agilent 2100 Bioanalyzer.

Sequenced input: blood. This receptor was obtained from a woman in her seventies with Graves' ophthalmopathy. The V gene is TRBV6-2 or TRBV6-3 and the J gene is TRBJ2-7, with TRBD1 as a weak D call on 6 bases. The CDR3 region: CASSTAVGAGSLYEQYF. The nucleotide sequence reads TGTGCCAGCAGTACCGCTGTGGGGGCTGGGTCTCTCTACGAGCAGTACTTC.